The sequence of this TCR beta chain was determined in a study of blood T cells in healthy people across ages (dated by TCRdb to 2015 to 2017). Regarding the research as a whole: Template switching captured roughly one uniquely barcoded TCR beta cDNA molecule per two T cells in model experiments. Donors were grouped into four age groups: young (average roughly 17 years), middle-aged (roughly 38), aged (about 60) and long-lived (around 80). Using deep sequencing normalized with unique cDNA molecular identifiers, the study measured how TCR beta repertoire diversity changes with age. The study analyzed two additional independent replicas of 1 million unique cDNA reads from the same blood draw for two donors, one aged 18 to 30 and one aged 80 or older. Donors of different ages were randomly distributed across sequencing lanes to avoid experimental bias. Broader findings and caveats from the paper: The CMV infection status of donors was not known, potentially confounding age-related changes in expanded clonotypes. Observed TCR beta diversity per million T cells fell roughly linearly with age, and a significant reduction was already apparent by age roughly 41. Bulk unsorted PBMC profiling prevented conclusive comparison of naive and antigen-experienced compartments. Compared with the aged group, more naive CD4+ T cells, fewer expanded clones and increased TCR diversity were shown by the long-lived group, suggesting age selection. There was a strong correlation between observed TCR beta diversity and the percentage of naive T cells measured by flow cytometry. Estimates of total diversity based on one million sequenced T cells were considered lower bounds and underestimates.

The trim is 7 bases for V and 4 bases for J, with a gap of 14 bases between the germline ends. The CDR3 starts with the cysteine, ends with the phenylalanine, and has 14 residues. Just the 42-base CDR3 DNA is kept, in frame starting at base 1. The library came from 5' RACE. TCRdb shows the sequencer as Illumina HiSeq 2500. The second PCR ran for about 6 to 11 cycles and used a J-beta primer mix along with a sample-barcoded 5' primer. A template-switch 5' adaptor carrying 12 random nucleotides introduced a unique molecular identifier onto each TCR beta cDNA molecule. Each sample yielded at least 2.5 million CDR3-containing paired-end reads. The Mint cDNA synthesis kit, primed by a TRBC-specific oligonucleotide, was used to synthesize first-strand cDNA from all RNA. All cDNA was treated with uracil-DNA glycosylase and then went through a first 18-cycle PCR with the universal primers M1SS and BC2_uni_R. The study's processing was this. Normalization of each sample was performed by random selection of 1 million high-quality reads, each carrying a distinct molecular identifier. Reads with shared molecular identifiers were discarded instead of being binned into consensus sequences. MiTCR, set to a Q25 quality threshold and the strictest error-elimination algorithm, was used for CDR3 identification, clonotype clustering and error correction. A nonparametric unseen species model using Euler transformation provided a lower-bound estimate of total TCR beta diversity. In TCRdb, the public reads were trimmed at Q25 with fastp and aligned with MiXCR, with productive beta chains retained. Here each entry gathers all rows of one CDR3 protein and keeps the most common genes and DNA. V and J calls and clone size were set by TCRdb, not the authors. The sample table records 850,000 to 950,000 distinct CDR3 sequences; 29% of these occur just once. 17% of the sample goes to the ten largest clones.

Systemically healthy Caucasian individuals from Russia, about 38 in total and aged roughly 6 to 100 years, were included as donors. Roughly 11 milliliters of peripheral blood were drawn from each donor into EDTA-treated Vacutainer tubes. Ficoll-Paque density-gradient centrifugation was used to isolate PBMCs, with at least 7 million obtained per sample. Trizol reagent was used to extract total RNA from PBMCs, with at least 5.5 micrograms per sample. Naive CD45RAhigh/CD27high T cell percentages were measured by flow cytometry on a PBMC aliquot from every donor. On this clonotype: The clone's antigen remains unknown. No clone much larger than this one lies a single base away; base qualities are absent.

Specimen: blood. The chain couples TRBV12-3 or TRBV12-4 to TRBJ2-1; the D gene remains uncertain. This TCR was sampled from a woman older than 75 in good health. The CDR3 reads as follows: CASNCLRRYNEQFF. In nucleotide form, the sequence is TGTGCCAGCAACTGCCTTAGGCGGTACAATGAGCAGTTCTTC.